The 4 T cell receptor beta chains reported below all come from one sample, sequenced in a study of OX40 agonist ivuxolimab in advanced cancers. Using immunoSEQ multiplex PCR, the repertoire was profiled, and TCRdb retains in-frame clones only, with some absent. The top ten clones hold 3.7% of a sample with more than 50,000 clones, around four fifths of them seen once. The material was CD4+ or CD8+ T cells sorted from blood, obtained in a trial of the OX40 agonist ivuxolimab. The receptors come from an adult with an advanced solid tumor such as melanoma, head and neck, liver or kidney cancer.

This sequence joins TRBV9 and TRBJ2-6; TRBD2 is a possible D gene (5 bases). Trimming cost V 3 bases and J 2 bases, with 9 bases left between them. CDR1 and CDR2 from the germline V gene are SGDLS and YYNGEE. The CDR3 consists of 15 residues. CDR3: CASSAPGTGANVLTF. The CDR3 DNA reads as TGTGCCAGCAGCGCCCCGGGGACTGGGGCCAACGTCCTGACTTTC.

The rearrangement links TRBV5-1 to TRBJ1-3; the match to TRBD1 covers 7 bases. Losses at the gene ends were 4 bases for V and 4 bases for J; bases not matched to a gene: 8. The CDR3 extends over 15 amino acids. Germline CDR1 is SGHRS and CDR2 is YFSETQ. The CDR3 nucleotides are TGCGCCAGCAGCCGTAATACAGGGGTCGGAAACACCATATATTTT. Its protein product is CASSRNTGVGNTIYF.

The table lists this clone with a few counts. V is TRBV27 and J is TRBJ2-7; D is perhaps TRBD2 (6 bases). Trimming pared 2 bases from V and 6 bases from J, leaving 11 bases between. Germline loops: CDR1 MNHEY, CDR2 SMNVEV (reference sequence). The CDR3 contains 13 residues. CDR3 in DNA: TGTGCCAGCAGTTTAGGGCAGGGAGGCGAGCAGTACTTC. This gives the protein CASSLGQGGEQYF.

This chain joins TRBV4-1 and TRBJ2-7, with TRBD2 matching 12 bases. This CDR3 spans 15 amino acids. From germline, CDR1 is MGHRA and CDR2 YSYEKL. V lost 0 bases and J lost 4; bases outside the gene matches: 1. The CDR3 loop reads CASSQEGTSGYEQYF. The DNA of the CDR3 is TGCGCCAGCAGCCAAGAAGGGACTAGCGGGTACGAGCAGTACTTC.